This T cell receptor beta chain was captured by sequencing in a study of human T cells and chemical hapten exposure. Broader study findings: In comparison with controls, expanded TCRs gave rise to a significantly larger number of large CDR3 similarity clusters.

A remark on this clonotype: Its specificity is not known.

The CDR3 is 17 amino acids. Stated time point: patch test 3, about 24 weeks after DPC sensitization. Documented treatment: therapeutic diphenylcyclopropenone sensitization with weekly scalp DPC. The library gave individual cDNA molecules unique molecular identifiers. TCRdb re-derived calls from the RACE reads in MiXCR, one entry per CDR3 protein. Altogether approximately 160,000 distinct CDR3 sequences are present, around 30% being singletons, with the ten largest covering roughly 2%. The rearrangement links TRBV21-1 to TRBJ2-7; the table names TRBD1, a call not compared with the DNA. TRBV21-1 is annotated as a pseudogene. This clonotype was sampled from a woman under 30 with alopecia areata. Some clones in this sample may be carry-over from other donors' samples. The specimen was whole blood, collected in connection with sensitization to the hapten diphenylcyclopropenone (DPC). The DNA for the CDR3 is TGTGCCAGCAGCAAACGGGAGGAAGCGGGGGCGATTTACGAGCAGTACTTC. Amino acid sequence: CASSKREEAGAIYEQYF.